Each of the 21 T cell receptor beta chains below was sequenced from the same sample in a study of T cells expressing NK-cell markers. After re-calling the 5' RACE reads, TCRdb lists one entry per CDR3 protein, DNA absent. This specimen shows roughly 380,000 distinct CDR3 sequences; the ten leading clones hold around 5%. The sequencing sample was made of blood T cells: a sorted CD56 or NKG2C T cell subset, CD4+ or CD8+ T cells, or bulk PBMC T cells (not recorded which). These receptors came from a man aged 18-75 years in good health.

This chain joins TRBV5-1 and TRBJ2-1; absent DNA, TCRdb's TRBD2 call cannot be checked. The CDR3 has 15 residues. Germline V gives CDR1 SGHRS, CDR2 YFSETQ. The CDR3 loop is CASSPTSGGGNEQFF. The full variable domain, completed using reference TRBV5-1 and TRBJ2-1, is KAGVTQTPRYLIKTRGQQVTLSCSPISGHRSVSWYQQTPGQGLQFLFEYFSETQRNKGNFPGRFSGRQFSNSRSEMNVSTLELGDSALYLCASSPTSGGGNEQFFGPGTRLTVL.

V gene TRBV12-3 or TRBV12-4 combines with J gene TRBJ1-1; the TCRdb call, TRBD1, lacks DNA for checking. The CDR3 sequence is 15 residues long. The CDR3 reads CASSRQTGGLVGAFF.

The J gene is TRBJ2-1, the V gene TRBV19; TCRdb designates TRBD1, a call that cannot be tested without DNA. The germline V gene encodes CDR1 LNHDA and CDR2 SQIVND (reference sequence). The CDR3 runs 13 residues. CDR3 in amino acids: CASKHPLYNEQFF.

The chain links TRBV14 to TRBJ2-7. In germline, CDR1 is SGHDN, CDR2 FVKESK. This CDR3 is 15 amino acids long. The CDR3 is CASSQDGYSSYEQYF. Complete variable domain (other parts from reference TRBV14 and TRBJ2-7): EAGVTQFPSHSVIEKGQTVTLRCDPISGHDNLYWYRRVMGKEIKFLLHFVKESKQDESGMPNNRFLAERTGGTYSTLKVQPAELEDSGVYFCASSQDGYSSYEQYFGPGTRLTVT.

The chain joins TRBV20-1 to TRBJ1-5; the D call from TCRdb, TRBD1, cannot be confirmed without DNA. Germline lookup yields CDR1 DFQATT and CDR2 SNEGSKA (reference sequence). The CDR3 covers 14 residues. CDR3 region: CSASRFPSNQPQHF.

V and J are TRBV30 and TRBJ1-1; TCRdb names TRBD1, which stays unverified in the absence of DNA. The CDR3 runs to 15 residues. Germline CDR1 is GTSNPN and CDR2 is SVGIG (reference sequence). The CDR3 region is CAWIRLTVPNTEAFF. Supplemented by reference TRBV30 and TRBJ1-1, the full variable domain reads SQTIHQWPATLVQPVGSPLSLECTVEGTSNPNLYWYRQAAGRGLQLLFYSVGIGQISSEVPQNLSASRPQDRQFILSSKKLLLSDSGFYLCAWIRLTVPNTEAFFGQGTRLTVV.

The rearrangement uses TRBV11-2 and TRBJ2-2; TCRdb's assignment of TRBD2 cannot be checked, as there is no DNA. This CDR3 comprises 19 residues. CDR1 is SGHAT and CDR2 is FQNNGV in the germline V gene. The CDR3 spells CASSGLPGGKIANTGELFF.

The chain recombines TRBV10-2 with TRBJ2-5; TCRdb lists TRBD2, though no DNA is available to test this call. The CDR3 covers 15 residues. The germline gives CDR1 WSHSY, CDR2 SAAADI. CDR3 residues: CASRETSGGARAQYF.

The chain employs TRBV20-1 and TRBJ1-1; TCRdb gives TRBD1 as the D gene, but with no DNA this cannot be confirmed. Germline V gene data show CDR1 as DFQATT and CDR2 as SNEGSKA (reference sequence). CDR3 length equals 13 residues. CDR3 amino acids: CSAMTGAYTEAFF.

This chain uses TRBV10-3 with TRBJ1-6; the TCRdb D gene call, TRBD1, has no DNA to confirm it. The CDR3 extends over 15 amino acids. Germline CDR1 ENHRY, CDR2 SYGVKD. The CDR3 region is CAISEYGGQDSPLHF.

The CDR3 loop is CASRPLAEGDTQYF. The chain is built from TRBV27 and TRBJ2-3; the D call of TRBD2 rests on TCRdb alone, since no DNA is present to check it. The CDR3 extends over 14 amino acids. Germline CDR1 and CDR2: MNHEY and SMNVEV (reference sequence).

The rearrangement uses TRBV6-2 or TRBV6-3 and TRBJ2-7; absent DNA, TCRdb's TRBD2 call cannot be checked. This CDR3 is built from 14 residues. The germline CDR1 and CDR2 sequences are MNHEY and SVGEGT. The CDR3 sequence is CASKGNSGVNEQYF.

This chain joins TRBV6-5 and TRBJ2-5; TCRdb returns TRBD1, unconfirmable since there is no DNA. This CDR3 comprises 15 residues. Looked up from germline, CDR1 is MNHEY and CDR2 is SVGAGI. CDR3 loop: CASSYSGPRARAQYF.

The rearrangement uses TRBV3-1 and TRBJ2-2; TCRdb reports TRBD1, a call that lacks DNA to check it against. The CDR3 runs to 16 residues. Germline V lookup: CDR1 LGHDT, CDR2 YNNKEL (reference sequence). The CDR3 loop reads CASSQVPDANTGELFF.

This sequence joins TRBV3-1 and TRBJ1-1; checking the TCRdb D call of TRBD1 is not possible without DNA. This CDR3 region has 16 residues. In germline, CDR1 is LGHDT, CDR2 YNNKEL (reference sequence). The chain's CDR3 is CASSHRTGSKNTEAFF.

V is TRBV25-1 and J is TRBJ1-4; TCRdb picks TRBD1, but there is no DNA to check that call. The CDR3 is 12 amino acids. Germline V gene data show CDR1 as MGHDK and CDR2 as SYGVNS. This CDR3 is CASRPGKEKLFF.

The chain couples TRBV20-1 to TRBJ2-2; with no DNA, the TCRdb D assignment of TRBD1 cannot be verified. The germline gives CDR1 DFQATT, CDR2 SNEGSKA (reference sequence). This CDR3 has 15 amino acids. The CDR3 sequence is CSASHSIRGTGELFF.

The genes are TRBV16 and TRBJ1-5; TCRdb calls TRBD1, which cannot be checked without DNA. Per the germline V gene, CDR1 is KGHSY and CDR2 is FQNENV. This CDR3 has 15 residues. The CDR3 loop reads CASSPGRQGNQPQHF.

V usage is TRBV28 and J usage is TRBJ2-1; TCRdb picks TRBD1, but there is no DNA to check that call. This CDR3 spans 15 amino acids. Germline V gene lookup returns CDR1 MDHEN and CDR2 SYDVKM. The CDR3 sequence: CASSPIGSTENEQFF.

The rearrangement joins TRBV20-1 to TRBJ2-5; as DNA is missing, the TRBD2 call by TCRdb cannot be tested. The length of the CDR3 is 13 residues. Looked up from germline, CDR1 is DFQATT and CDR2 is SNEGSKA (reference sequence). The CDR3 reads CSARVAGKETQYF.

This rearrangement joins TRBV20-1 to TRBJ2-5; TCRdb proposes TRBD1, but this gene call is untestable without DNA. This CDR3 is 15 amino acids long. CDR1 is DFQATT, CDR2 SNEGSKA, per germline (reference sequence). The CDR3 sequence: CSARDPGGRGETQYF.